This TCR beta chain is drawn from a study of T cells in Graves' hyperthyroidism and ophthalmopathy. Study results and limitations: The model forecast ophthalmopathy, anticipating it by a median about six months before onset.

RNA transcripts gave rise to amplified TCR beta CDR3 regions. When the TCR CDR3 underwent first-round RT-PCR, the HTBI primer set was used. TCRdb re-derived calls from the multiplex PCR reads in MiXCR, one entry per CDR3 protein. The table lists hundreds of thousands of distinct CDR3 sequences, about 20% of them singletons. This clonotype has more than one count but fewer than ten. Its antigen remains unknown. The junction departs from germline at one end; a sequencing error may be responsible. Germline V lookup: CDR1 MDHEN, CDR2 SYDVKM. The CDR3 is made up of 16 amino acids. Sequencing was done on a sample of blood. V gene TRBV28 combines with J gene TRBJ2-5, with D perhaps matching TRBD1 or TRBD2 (5 bases each). The receptor was isolated from a man in his forties with Graves' ophthalmopathy. The CDR3, as DNA: TGTGCCGGCAGTTTAAGGGACGGAACTCCCGGGGAGACCCAGTACTTC. Translated: CAGSLRDGTPGETQYF.